Listed below are T cell receptor beta chains from one sample, sequenced in a study of blood T cell repertoires in COVID-19. Sequencing used immunoSEQ multiplex PCR; TCRdb keeps in-frame clones, though not all of them. The data show hundreds of thousands of clones, with roughly 89% seen just once and about 1.5% held by the top ten. Input material: peripheral blood. The source is a woman aged 25 to 39 with active or convalescent COVID-19. The CDR3 runs from the conserved cysteine through the conserved F or W. The D gene is left open where the match is weak. Rows may omit the clone size; those that give it use once, few, many or a size class.

clone_size	v_call	d_call	j_call	cdr3_aa	cdr3_nt
.	TRBV7-2	TRBD1	TRBJ2-7	CASSSGQGAYYEQYF	TGTGCCAGCAGCTCGGGACAGGGGGCTTACTACGAGCAGTACTTC
.	TRBV6-4	.	TRBJ2-3	CASSLVGGGTDTQYF	TGTGCCAGCAGTTTAGTCGGGGGAGGCACAGATACGCAGTATTTT
.	TRBV27	.	TRBJ1-2	CASSLFGGSWGYTF	TGTGCCAGCAGTTTATTTGGGGGCTCGTGGGGCTACACCTTC
.	TRBV27	.	TRBJ2-7	CASSWGGQTYEQYF	TGTGCCAGCAGTTGGGGGGGGCAAACCTACGAGCAGTACTTC
.	TRBV2	.	TRBJ1-5	CASSLGGSRGQPQHF	TGTGCCAGCAGTCTTGGCGGGTCCCGCGGGCAGCCCCAGCATTTT
.	TRBV5-1	.	TRBJ2-2	CASSLELTGELFF	TGCGCCAGCAGCTTGGAACTCACCGGGGAGCTGTTTTTT
.	TRBV6-1	TRBD1	TRBJ1-1	CASSEEQGKALMNTEAFF	TGTGCCAGCAGTGAGGAACAGGGGAAGGCCTTAATGAACACTGAAGCTTTCTTT
.	TRBV19	TRBD1	TRBJ1-1	CASSIGDRVSTEAFF	TGTGCCAGTAGTATAGGGGACAGGGTGAGCACTGAAGCTTTCTTT
.	TRBV6-4	TRBD1	TRBJ2-2	CASSDSGTGNTGELFF	TGTGCCAGCAGTGACTCCGGGACAGGGAACACCGGGGAGCTGTTTTTT
.	TRBV7-2	.	TRBJ2-1	CASSLGASSPLNEQFF	TGTGCCAGCAGCTTAGGTGCTAGCTCCCCCCTCAATGAGCAGTTCTTC
.	TRBV18	TRBD1	TRBJ2-2	CASSPRTTGNGELFF	TGTGCCAGCTCACCTCGAACGACAGGGAACGGGGAGCTGTTTTTT
.	TRBV27	.	TRBJ1-4	CASSFHGESEKLFF	TGTGCCAGCAGTTTCCACGGGGAAAGTGAAAAACTGTTTTTT
.	TRBV15	.	TRBJ2-7	CATSRRGNSYEQYF	TGTGCCACCAGCAGACGCGGGAACTCCTACGAGCAGTACTTC
.	TRBV27	TRBD1	TRBJ1-2	CASSSTGGGYTF	TGTGCCAGCAGTTCGACAGGGGGAGGCTACACCTTC
.	TRBV11-2	.	TRBJ2-5	CASSAQIAEETQYF	TGTGCCAGCAGCGCCCAAATAGCGGAGGAGACCCAGTACTTC
.	TRBV11-2	TRBD2	TRBJ2-4	CASSFIGIAGAKNIQYF	TGTGCCAGCAGCTTCATTGGGATAGCGGGAGCCAAAAACATTCAGTACTTC
.	TRBV11-2	TRBD2	TRBJ2-1	CASGTRASGRLNEQFF	TGTGCCAGCGGAACTCGGGCTAGCGGGAGGCTCAATGAGCAGTTCTTC
.	TRBV18	TRBD2	TRBJ2-5	CASSPASGNQETQYF	TGTGCCAGCTCACCAGCTAGCGGTAACCAAGAGACCCAGTACTTC
few	TRBV27	TRBD1	TRBJ1-2	CASSLSGTGSLGGYTF	TGTGCCAGCAGTTTATCGGGGACAGGTTCTTTGGGGGGCTACACCTTC
.	TRBV6-8	.	TRBJ2-1	CASSYTHGGEQFF	TGTGCCAGCAGTTACACCCACGGGGGTGAGCAGTTCTTC
.	TRBV19	.	TRBJ1-2	CASSLIGQKISF	TGTGCCAGTAGTTTAATAGGACAGAAAATCTCCTTC
.	TRBV5-1	.	TRBJ2-2	CASSLEGVANTGELFF	TGCGCCAGCAGCTTAGAAGGGGTCGCGAACACCGGGGAGCTGTTTTTT
.	TRBV6-2/TRBV6-3	.	TRBJ1-1	CASSQDRTNTEAFF	TGTGCCAGCAGTCAAGACAGAACGAACACTGAAGCTTTCTTT
few	TRBV19	.	TRBJ1-1	CASSREDTPNTEAFF	TGTGCCAGTAGTCGGGAAGACACCCCGAACACTGAAGCTTTCTTT
.	TRBV3-1/TRBV3-2	.	TRBJ1-2	CASSQDRFGVRGYGYTF	TGTGCCAGCAGCCAAGATCGGTTTGGGGTTAGGGGCTATGGCTACACCTTC
.	TRBV10-3	.	TRBJ2-1	CAITSGSYNEQFF	TGTGCCATCACCTCGGGGAGTTACAATGAGCAGTTCTTC
.	TRBV7-9	.	TRBJ2-7	CASSLGQGWQYF	TGTGCCAGCAGCTTAGGGCAGGGGTGGCAGTACTTC
.	TRBV5-4	.	TRBJ2-1	CASSLDPGLSNEQFF	TGTGCCAGCAGCTTGGATCCAGGACTTTCGAATGAGCAGTTCTTC
.	TRBV5-6	TRBD1	TRBJ1-6	CASSSGQVVMSPLHF	TGTGCCAGCAGCAGCGGACAGGTGGTCATGTCACCCCTCCACTTT
few	TRBV20-1	.	TRBJ1-1	CSASPSGWRMNTEAFF	TGCAGTGCTAGTCCCTCGGGATGGAGGATGAACACTGAAGCTTTCTTT
.	TRBV6-5	.	TRBJ1-1	CASIYYRDVNTEAFF	TGTGCCAGCATCTATTACAGGGACGTGAACACTGAAGCTTTCTTT
.	TRBV5-1	TRBD2	TRBJ2-1	CASGPTSGDWTYNEQFF	TGCGCCAGCGGGCCGACTAGCGGGGATTGGACCTACAATGAGCAGTTCTTC
.	TRBV6-6	TRBD1	TRBJ1-2	CASSYPGQGITGGYTF	TGTGCCAGCAGTTACCCGGGACAGGGAATTACCGGGGGCTACACCTTC
.	TRBV6-1	TRBD2	TRBJ2-3	CASSEARLAGGPTDTQYF	TGTGCCAGCAGTGAAGCCAGACTAGCGGGAGGGCCAACAGATACGCAGTATTTT
.	TRBV30	.	TRBJ1-3	CAWAGSSGNTIYF	TGTGCCTGGGCCGGGAGCTCTGGAAACACCATATATTTT
.	TRBV5-1	.	TRBJ2-1	CASSSGGGTENNEQFF	TGCGCCAGCAGCAGTGGAGGCGGGACGGAAAACAATGAGCAGTTCTTC
.	TRBV11-1	.	TRBJ2-1	CASSLAQGAGYNEQFF	TGTGCCAGCAGCTTAGCACAGGGCGCCGGGTACAATGAGCAGTTCTTC
.	TRBV5-1	TRBD1	TRBJ1-3	CASSLGPETGGNTIYF	TGCGCCAGCAGCTTGGGCCCCGAGACAGGGGGAAACACCATATATTTT
.	TRBV2	TRBD1	TRBJ1-6	CASSPDRGRSPLHF	TGTGCCAGCAGTCCGGACAGGGGTAGATCACCCCTCCACTTT
.	TRBV29-1	.	TRBJ2-7	CSVVRPGFNEQYF	TGCAGCGTTGTTCGACCAGGGTTTAACGAGCAGTACTTC
.	TRBV24-1	TRBD1	TRBJ2-1	CATSVPTFGTGSQGSYNEQFF	TGTGCCACCAGTGTCCCGACATTCGGGACAGGGTCACAAGGCTCCTACAATGAGCAGTTCTTC
.	TRBV6-5	.	TRBJ1-2	CASSYSGGYGYTF	TGTGCCAGCAGTTACTCCGGTGGCTATGGCTACACCTTC
.	TRBV3-1/TRBV3-2	.	TRBJ1-1	CASSQGTGNTEAFF	TGTGCCAGCAGCCAAGGAACAGGGAACACTGAAGCTTTCTTT
.	TRBV5-1	.	TRBJ2-2	CASSQGNTGELFF	TGCGCCAGCAGCCAGGGTAACACCGGGGAGCTGTTTTTT
once	TRBV18	TRBD1	TRBJ1-2	CASSPRDRDYGYTF	TGTGCCAGCTCACCGCGGGACAGGGACTATGGCTACACCTTC